The T cell receptor (beta chain) under discussion was sequenced for a study of OX40 agonist ivuxolimab in advanced cancers. On the study more broadly: Therapy given before enrollment (anti-PD-1, anti-PD-L1 or anti-CTLA-4) was allowed, and around 40% had some.

This CDR3 is 17 amino acids long. Germline CDR1 is SGHRS and CDR2 is YFSETQ. V was pared by 1 base and J by 6 bases, with 13 bases of the junction left unmatched. The protocol was immunoSEQ multiplex PCR, while the TCRdb copy is restricted to in-frame clones and leaves out a portion. This sample has tens of thousands of clones, with approximately 89% found just once. Sequenced material: CD4+ or CD8+ T cells sorted from blood, taken in a trial of the OX40 agonist ivuxolimab. V usage is TRBV5-1 and J usage is TRBJ2-7; 10 positions match TRBD1. The origin of this receptor is an adult with an advanced solid tumor such as melanoma, head and neck, liver or kidney cancer. CDR3 nucleotide sequence: TGCGCCAGCAGCTTGTTCGGGGTGGGGACAGGGGCCCCCGAGCAGTACTTC. Translated, it gives CASSLFGVGTGAPEQYF.